This T cell receptor beta chain was sequenced in a study of OX40 agonist ivuxolimab in advanced cancers. Notes on the study in general: Low normalized T-cell clonal expansion was additionally recorded for some nonresponders.

To note about this clone: Its antigen is not known.

Autoimmune disease history or systemic immunosuppression meant exclusion. CDR3 length: 19 residues. The germline V gene has CDR1 SNHLY and CDR2 FYNNEI. V lost 6 bases and J lost 0; bases outside the gene matches: 10. Libraries were prepared by immunoSEQ multiplex PCR; TCRdb keeps only in-frame clonotypes and omits some of them. The sample includes some 40,000 clones, over 80% of them seen just once. The genes are TRBV2 and TRBJ2-2, with 13 bases that match TRBD2. The sequence was collected from an adult with an advanced solid tumor such as melanoma, head and neck, liver or kidney cancer. Specimen: CD4+ or CD8+ T cells sorted from blood, collected in a trial of the OX40 agonist ivuxolimab. The CDR3 nucleotides read TGTGCCAGCAGGACTCTCGTCGGGACTAGCGGGGCGAACACCGGGGAGCTGTTTTTT. It specifies CASRTLVGTSGANTGELFF.